The subject of this entry is one T cell receptor (beta chain). What it binds is not known. TRB cDNA was prepared as libraries by UMI-labeled 5' RACE. Using the 5' RACE reads, TCRdb records one entry per CDR3 protein without DNA. The listing contains approximately 130,000 distinct CDR3 sequences. The length of the CDR3 is 15 residues. Germline CDR1 DFQATT, CDR2 SNEGSKA (reference sequence). The data originate from a study of CXCR3-negative and CXCR3-positive naive CD8 T cells. Whole-study results and caveats: More hydrophobic TRB CDR3s were found in CXCR3-positive naive cells than in CXCR3-negative naive cells.

This chain joins TRBV20-1 and TRBJ2-3; the TCRdb call, TRBD1, lacks DNA for checking. The source is a human donor in good health. Some clones in this sample may be carry-over from other donors' samples. Sequenced: naive CXCR3+ CD8+ T cells from blood. Subset indicated: CD45RO-CCR7+CD27+CD95- naive CD8+ T cells expressing CXCR3 (TNR3+). CDR3: CSARDPGGHTGTQYF.